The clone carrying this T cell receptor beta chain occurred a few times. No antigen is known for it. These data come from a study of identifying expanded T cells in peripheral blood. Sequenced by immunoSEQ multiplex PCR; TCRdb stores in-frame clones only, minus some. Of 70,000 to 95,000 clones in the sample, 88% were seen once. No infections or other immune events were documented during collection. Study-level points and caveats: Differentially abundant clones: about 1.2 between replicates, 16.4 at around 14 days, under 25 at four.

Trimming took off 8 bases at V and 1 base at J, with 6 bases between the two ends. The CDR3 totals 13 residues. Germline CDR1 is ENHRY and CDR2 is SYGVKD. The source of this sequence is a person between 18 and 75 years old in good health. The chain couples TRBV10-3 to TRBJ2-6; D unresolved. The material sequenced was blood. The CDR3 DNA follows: TGTGCCATCTGGTGGTCTGGGGCCAACGTCCTGACTTTC. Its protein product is CAIWWSGANVLTF.